A selection of T cell receptor beta chains follows, all from one sample in a study of neurological immune-mediated disorders. A single record per CDR3 protein comes from TCRdb applying MiXCR to the 5' RACE reads. The data show about 80,000 distinct CDR3 sequences, approximately 5% seen once. Sequencing used PBMCs. These TCRs come from a young woman with multiple sclerosis. Both conserved end residues are part of each CDR3.

cdr3_aa,v_call,j_call
CASIGTDNEQFF,TRBV5-4,TRBJ2-1
CASSLSYQGTNTEAFF,TRBV27,TRBJ1-1
CASSLGTSGNEQFF,TRBV5-1,TRBJ2-1
CASSVRDQETQYF,TRBV12-3/TRBV12-4,TRBJ2-5
CASTPGGGLGSGELFF,TRBV12-3/TRBV12-4,TRBJ2-2
CSARDSWGGAPHEQYF,TRBV20-1,TRBJ2-7
CASSSLTGRELFF,TRBV5-1,TRBJ2-2
CASSLTSGSEQFF,TRBV27,TRBJ2-1
CSARDPQGESQPQHF,TRBV20-1,TRBJ1-5
CSARREHHEQYF,TRBV20-1,TRBJ2-7
CASSGTRTGELFF,TRBV10-2,TRBJ2-2
CASSLDGMAINF,TRBV12-3/TRBV12-4,TRBJ2-5
CSVLTGGNTEAFF,TRBV29-1,TRBJ1-1
CSARVDLNQPQHF,TRBV20-1,TRBJ1-5